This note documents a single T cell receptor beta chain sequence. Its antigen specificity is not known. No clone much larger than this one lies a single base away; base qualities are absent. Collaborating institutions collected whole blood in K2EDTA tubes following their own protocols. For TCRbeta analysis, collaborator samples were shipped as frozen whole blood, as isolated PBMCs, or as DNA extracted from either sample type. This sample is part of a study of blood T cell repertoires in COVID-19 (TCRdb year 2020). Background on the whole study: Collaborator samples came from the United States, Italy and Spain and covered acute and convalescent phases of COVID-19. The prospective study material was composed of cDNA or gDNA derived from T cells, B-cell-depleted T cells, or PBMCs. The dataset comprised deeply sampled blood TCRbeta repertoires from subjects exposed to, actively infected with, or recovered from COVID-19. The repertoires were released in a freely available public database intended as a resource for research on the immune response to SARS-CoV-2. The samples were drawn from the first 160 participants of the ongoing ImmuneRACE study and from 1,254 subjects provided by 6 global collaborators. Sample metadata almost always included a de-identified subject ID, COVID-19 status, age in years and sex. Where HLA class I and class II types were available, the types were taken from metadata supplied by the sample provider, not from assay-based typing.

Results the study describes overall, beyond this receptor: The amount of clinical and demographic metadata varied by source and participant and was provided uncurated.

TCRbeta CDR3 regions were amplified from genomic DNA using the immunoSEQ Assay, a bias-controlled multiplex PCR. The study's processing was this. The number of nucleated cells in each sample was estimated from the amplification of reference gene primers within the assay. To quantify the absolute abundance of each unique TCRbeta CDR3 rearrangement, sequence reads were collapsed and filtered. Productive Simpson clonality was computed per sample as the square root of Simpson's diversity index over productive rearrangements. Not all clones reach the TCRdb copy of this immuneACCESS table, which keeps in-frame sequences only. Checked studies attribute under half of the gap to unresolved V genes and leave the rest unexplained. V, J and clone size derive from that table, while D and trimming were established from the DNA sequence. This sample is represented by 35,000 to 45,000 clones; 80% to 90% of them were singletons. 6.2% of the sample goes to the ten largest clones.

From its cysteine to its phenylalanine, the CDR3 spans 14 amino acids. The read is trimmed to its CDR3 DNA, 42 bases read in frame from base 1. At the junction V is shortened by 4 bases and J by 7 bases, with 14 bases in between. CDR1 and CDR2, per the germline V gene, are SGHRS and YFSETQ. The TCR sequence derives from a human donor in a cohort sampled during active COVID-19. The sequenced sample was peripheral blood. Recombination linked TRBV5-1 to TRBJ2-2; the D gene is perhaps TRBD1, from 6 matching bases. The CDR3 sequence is CASSVTGMSGELFF. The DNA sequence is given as TGCGCCAGCAGCGTCACAGGGATGAGCGGGGAGCTGTTTTTT. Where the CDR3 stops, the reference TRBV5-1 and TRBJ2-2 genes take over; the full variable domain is KAGVTQTPRYLIKTRGQQVTLSCSPISGHRSVSWYQQTPGQGLQFLFEYFSETQRNKGNFPGRFSGRQFSNSRSEMNVSTLELGDSALYLCASSVTGMSGELFFGEGSRLTVL.